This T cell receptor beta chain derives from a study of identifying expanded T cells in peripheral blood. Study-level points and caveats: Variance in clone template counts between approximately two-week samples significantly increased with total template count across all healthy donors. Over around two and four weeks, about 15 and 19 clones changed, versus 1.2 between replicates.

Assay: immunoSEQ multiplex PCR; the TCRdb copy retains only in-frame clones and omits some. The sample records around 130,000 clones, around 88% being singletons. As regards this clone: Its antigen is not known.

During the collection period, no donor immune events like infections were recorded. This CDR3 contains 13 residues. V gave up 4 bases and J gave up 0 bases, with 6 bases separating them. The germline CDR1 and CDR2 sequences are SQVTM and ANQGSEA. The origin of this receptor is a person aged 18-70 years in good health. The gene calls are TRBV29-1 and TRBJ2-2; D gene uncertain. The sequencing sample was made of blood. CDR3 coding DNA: TGCAGCGTTGCAACACCGAACACCGGGGAGCTGTTTTTT. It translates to CSVATPNTGELFF.